The 26 T cell receptor beta chains given below trace back to one sample, sequenced in a study of blood T cell repertoires in COVID-19. Clones were read by immunoSEQ multiplex PCR, and TCRdb kept only the in-frame ones, dropping some. The sample holds some 53,000 clones; about 90% are singletons and the top ten take roughly 3%. Specimen: peripheral blood. These receptors were taken from a human donor in a cohort sampled during active COVID-19.

The chain employs TRBV4-1 and TRBJ2-2, with 10 nucleotides matching TRBD2. This CDR3 has 16 amino acids. The ends lost 5 bases at V and 2 bases at J; junction bases unmatched: 5. The germline V gene has CDR1 MGHRA and CDR2 YSYEKL. DNA for the CDR3: TGCGCCAGCAGCGTACGACTAGCGGGTAACACCGGGGAGCTGTTTTTT. Protein product: CASSVRLAGNTGELFF.

This clone was found a few times. V usage is TRBV4-1 and J usage is TRBJ2-1; tentative D call: TRBD2 (6 bases). Deletions cut 7 bases from V and 6 bases from J, with 13 bases between. The CDR3 is made up of 13 amino acids. Germline V CDR1 and CDR2: MGHRA, YSYEKL. The CDR3 sequence: CASKPGVTNEQFF. The CDR3 DNA reads as TGCGCCAGCAAGCCGGGAGTTACCAATGAGCAGTTCTTC.

This chain joins TRBV5-4 and TRBJ2-6; 8 nucleotides match TRBD1. This CDR3 has 18 residues. Per germline, CDR1 SGHNT and CDR2 YYREEE (reference sequence). Trimming removed 1 base from V and 2 bases from J; junction bases left unmatched: 8. CDR3 in amino acids: CASSLNRGSSTGANVLTF. CDR3 nucleotides: TGTGCCAGCAGCTTGAACAGGGGGAGTTCGACTGGGGCCAACGTCCTGACTTTC.

The chain carries TRBV6-5 and TRBJ1-5, with TRBD1 matching 7 bases. The CDR3 runs 13 residues. The V segment lost 4 bases and the J segment 7 bases; nucleotides outside the gene matches: 4. Germline lookup yields CDR1 MNHEY and CDR2 SVGAGI. The CDR3 DNA follows: TGTGCCAGCAGTTTTGCAGGGGGGCAGCCCCAGCATTTT. Amino acids: CASSFAGGQPQHF.

The chain joins TRBV5-1 to TRBJ2-1; possibly TRBD2 for D (5 bases). There are 15 residues in the CDR3. Germline CDR1 SGHRS, CDR2 YFSETQ. Trimming took off 3 bases at V and 6 bases at J, with 16 bases between the two ends. The CDR3 is CASSSADYPANEQFF. CDR3 coding DNA: TGCGCCAGCAGCTCGGCTGACTATCCCGCCAATGAGCAGTTCTTC.

This chain joins TRBV19 and TRBJ1-5; 7 positions match TRBD1. Trimming removed 5 bases from V and 6 bases from J; junction bases left unmatched: 1. This CDR3 comprises 12 residues. CDR1 and CDR2 (germline): LNHDA, SQIVND (reference sequence). The CDR3 region is CASSPGGQPQHF. The CDR3 nucleotides read TGTGCCAGTAGTCCAGGGGGTCAGCCCCAGCATTTT. The full variable domain, its missing parts supplied by reference TRBV19 and TRBJ1-5, is DGGITQSPKYLFRKEGQNVTLSCEQNLNHDAMYWYRQDPGQGLRLIYYSQIVNDFQKGDIAEGYSVSREKKESFPLTVTSAQKNPTAFYLCASSPGGQPQHFGDGTRLSIL.

V is TRBV18 and J is TRBJ1-3, with D possibly being TRBD1 (5 bases). The germline V gene encodes CDR1 KGHSH and CDR2 LQKENI. The CDR3 contains 18 residues. Trimming stripped 1 base from V and 0 bases from J, with 16 bases between. The chain's CDR3 is CASSPQVGTGISGNTIYF. In nucleotides, the CDR3 is TGTGCCAGCTCACCACAGGTTGGAACAGGAATCTCTGGAAACACCATATATTTT.

The gene calls are TRBV5-1 and TRBJ2-3; 9 bases agree with TRBD2. The trim removed 4 bases at V and 3 bases at J, leaving 6 bases unmatched. The germline V gene encodes CDR1 SGHRS and CDR2 YFSETQ. The CDR3 has 15 amino acids. The CDR3 protein is CASSLGLAGTDTQYF. DNA for the CDR3: TGCGCCAGCAGCCTGGGGCTAGCGGGAACAGATACGCAGTATTTT.

This clone has a single count. J is TRBJ1-6 and V is TRBV5-5, with D uncertain. In germline, CDR1 is SGHKS, CDR2 YYEKEE (reference sequence). V dropped 0 bases and J dropped 13 bases, with 8 bases sitting between them. CDR3 size: 12 residues. CDR3 region: CASSLGEFPLHF. The CDR3 nucleotides read TGTGCCAGCAGCTTGGGGGAGTTTCCCCTCCACTTT.

This rearrangement joins TRBV2 to TRBJ2-3; 7 bases are a match to TRBD1. Germline V gene data show CDR1 as SNHLY and CDR2 as FYNNEI. V shed 7 bases and J 2 bases; nucleotides not matched to a gene: 6. The CDR3 extends over 14 amino acids. The chain's CDR3 is CASKEDRSTDTQYF. The CDR3 DNA reads as TGTGCCAGCAAAGAGGACAGGTCCACAGATACGCAGTATTTT.

The rearrangement uses TRBV5-1 and TRBJ1-5; TRBD1 agrees at 11 bases. V was pared by 4 bases and J by 2 bases, with 2 bases of the junction left unmatched. Germline V lookup: CDR1 SGHRS, CDR2 YFSETQ. The CDR3 length is 15 residues. CDR3 amino acids: CASSRTGGRNQPQHF. The CDR3 bases are TGCGCCAGCAGCAGGACAGGGGGCCGCAATCAGCCCCAGCATTTT.

V and J are TRBV5-1 and TRBJ1-1; D remains unclear. CDR3 length equals 12 residues. Per germline, CDR1 SGHRS and CDR2 YFSETQ. V lost 4 bases to trimming and J lost 7 bases, with 11 bases between them. For the CDR3, the DNA is TGCGCCAGCAGCCCCCCGAGCAATGAAGCTTTCTTT. Its protein is CASSPPSNEAFF. The complete variable domain, with remaining parts taken from reference TRBV5-1 and TRBJ1-1, reads KAGVTQTPRYLIKTRGQQVTLSCSPISGHRSVSWYQQTPGQGLQFLFEYFSETQRNKGNFPGRFSGRQFSNSRSEMNVSTLELGDSALYLCASSPPSNEAFFGQGTRLTVV.

The chain is built from TRBV6-5 and TRBJ2-5; D gene unclear. The V end was cut by 6 bases, the J end by 1 base, with 9 bases between. CDR3 length: 13 amino acids. Germline assignment: CDR1 MNHEY and CDR2 SVGAGI. Here the CDR3 DNA reads TGTGCCAGCAGGTGGGCAGCCCAAGAGACCCAGTACTTC. Residues: CASRWAAQETQYF.

The chain employs TRBV3-1 (or the pseudogene TRBV3-2) and TRBJ2-7; D is possibly TRBD2 (6 bases). The CDR3 runs to 17 residues. Trimming cost V 0 bases and J 0 bases, with 15 bases left between them. The germline V gene encodes CDR1 LGHDT and CDR2 YNNKEL (reference sequence). Here the CDR3 DNA reads TGTGCCAGCAGCCAAGAAGGTGGGAGGCAAAGCTCCTACGAGCAGTACTTC. As protein: CASSQEGGRQSSYEQYF.

The CDR3 DNA follows: TGTGCCTTCGACGGGATCCAGGACCTCCATGAGCAGTTCTTC. Its translation is CAFDGIQDLHEQFF. The chain links TRBV30 to TRBJ2-1; D may be TRBD2 (5 bases). With 7 bases removed from V and 8 bases from J, the gap between germline ends came to 21 bases. The CDR3 sequence is 14 residues long. Per the germline V gene, CDR1 is GTSNPN and CDR2 is SVGIG (reference sequence).

This clone was picked up a small number of times. The rearrangement uses TRBV2 and TRBJ2-1; 10 nucleotides align to TRBD2. Germline CDR1 SNHLY, CDR2 FYNNEI. The trim removed 6 bases at V and 7 bases at J, leaving 12 bases unmatched. The CDR3 loop spans 16 amino acids. CDR3 nucleotides: TGTGCCAGCAGAAAGGGACTAGCGATAGTCTTGAATGAGCAGTTCTTC. It translates to CASRKGLAIVLNEQFF.

The gene calls are TRBV28 and TRBJ2-7; D is uncertain. Germline V gene data show CDR1 as MDHEN and CDR2 as SYDVKM. Trimming removed 5 bases from V and 2 bases from J, with 7 bases in between. The CDR3 extends over 12 amino acids. The CDR3 protein is CASSTPTYEQYF. The CDR3, as DNA: TGTGCCAGCAGTACTCCAACCTACGAGCAGTACTTC.

J is TRBJ2-5 and V is TRBV7-2; 8 bases match TRBD1. Germline V gene lookup returns CDR1 SGHTA and CDR2 FQGNSA. With 5 bases clipped from V and 5 bases from J, the junction kept 7 bases outside the gene matches. CDR3 length: 14 residues. The CDR3 is CASSSQGARETQYF. The DNA of the CDR3 is TGTGCCAGCAGCAGCCAGGGGGCGCGGGAGACCCAGTACTTC. The full variable domain, rest sourced from reference TRBV7-2 and TRBJ2-5, is GAGVSQSPSNKVTEKGKDVELRCDPISGHTALYWYRQSLGQGLEFLIYFQGNSAPDKSGLPSDRFSAERTGGSVSTLTIQRTQQEDSAVYLCASSSQGARETQYFGPGTRLLVL.

The genes are TRBV10-1 and TRBJ2-2; TRBD1 agrees at 9 bases. V gave up 6 bases and J gave up 5 bases; unmatched junction bases: 7. The germline V gene has CDR1 WNHNN and CDR2 SYGVQD (reference sequence). The CDR3 extends over 15 amino acids. CDR3 residues: CASSEGQGRTGELFF. The CDR3 region has the DNA TGCGCCAGCAGCGAGGGACAGGGAAGAACCGGGGAGCTGTTTTTT.

V gene TRBV4-2 combines with J gene TRBJ2-4; TRBD2 agrees at 7 bases. The germline V gene encodes CDR1 LGHNA and CDR2 YNFKEQ. V shed 2 bases, J shed 6 bases, and the junction held 10 bases outside the gene matches. The CDR3 runs 16 residues. The CDR3: CASSQLTSVKSNIQYF. CDR3 nucleotide sequence: TGTGCCAGCAGCCAATTAACTAGCGTCAAGTCAAACATTCAGTACTTC.

V usage is TRBV6-6 and J usage is TRBJ2-7, with 11 bases identical to TRBD1. The CDR3 runs 16 residues. Losses at the gene ends were 2 bases for V and 2 bases for J; bases not matched to a gene: 5. Germline values: CDR1 MNHNY, CDR2 SVGAGI (reference sequence). This CDR3 reads CASSYPGQGVTYEQYF. The DNA for the CDR3 is TGTGCCAGCAGTTACCCGGGACAGGGGGTAACCTACGAGCAGTACTTC.

V and J are TRBV3-1 (or the pseudogene TRBV3-2) and TRBJ2-7, with D tentatively TRBD2 (7 bases). The V and J ends lost 1 base and 6 bases respectively, with 16 bases between them. The CDR3 is 15 residues long. Germline assignment: CDR1 LGHDT and CDR2 YNNKEL (reference sequence). The CDR3 DNA is TGTGCCAGCAGCCAAGGTCTAGGGGGGGAGTTCGAGCAGTACTTC. It encodes CASSQGLGGEFEQYF.

The genes are TRBV7-9 and TRBJ2-1; TRBD2 agrees at 12 bases. CDR3 size: 16 residues. The V gene end was trimmed by 5 bases and the J gene end by 6 bases; junction bases not matched to a gene: 8. Germline V gene sequence: CDR1 SEHNR, CDR2 FQNEAQ (reference sequence). The DNA of the CDR3 is TGTGCCAGCAGCCCAACTGGACTAGCGGGGTCCAATGAGCAGTTCTTC. Translated: CASSPTGLAGSNEQFF. The complete variable domain, with remaining parts taken from reference TRBV7-9 and TRBJ2-1, reads DTGVSQNPRHKITKRGQNVTFRCDPISEHNRLYWYRQTLGQGPEFLTYFQNEAQLEKSRLLSDRFSAERPKGSFSTLEIQRTEQGDSAMYLCASSPTGLAGSNEQFFGPGTRLTVL.

This chain joins TRBV15 and TRBJ1-5; maybe TRBD1 (6 bases). Germline loops: CDR1 LNHNV, CDR2 YYDKDF (reference sequence). V was trimmed by 7 bases and J by 3 bases, leaving 16 bases between them. This CDR3 spans 15 amino acids. DNA for the CDR3: TGTGCCACCACAAGCAGGGGAGCGGCCAATCAGCCCCAGCATTTT. Its translation is CATTSRGAANQPQHF.

The V call is TRBV6-4, the J call TRBJ1-4; 10 positions agree with TRBD1. Germline CDR1 MRHNA, CDR2 SNTAGT. Trimming at V came to 11 bases and at J to 3 bases, leaving 3 bases not matched to a gene. The CDR3 is made up of 13 amino acids. DNA for the CDR3: TGTGCCGGGACAGGGGAACCTAATGAAAAACTGTTTTTT. Its translation: CAGTGEPNEKLFF.

The chain has TRBV7-9 and TRBJ1-3, with D perhaps TRBD1 (5 bases). Trimming left V 2 bases short and J 0 bases short, with 8 bases between. There are 15 residues in the CDR3. CDR1 is SEHNR, CDR2 FQNEAQ, per germline (reference sequence). CDR3 nucleotides: TGTGCCAGCAGCTTATTTAGGGGCTCTGGAAACACCATATATTTT. Translated, it gives CASSLFRGSGNTIYF.